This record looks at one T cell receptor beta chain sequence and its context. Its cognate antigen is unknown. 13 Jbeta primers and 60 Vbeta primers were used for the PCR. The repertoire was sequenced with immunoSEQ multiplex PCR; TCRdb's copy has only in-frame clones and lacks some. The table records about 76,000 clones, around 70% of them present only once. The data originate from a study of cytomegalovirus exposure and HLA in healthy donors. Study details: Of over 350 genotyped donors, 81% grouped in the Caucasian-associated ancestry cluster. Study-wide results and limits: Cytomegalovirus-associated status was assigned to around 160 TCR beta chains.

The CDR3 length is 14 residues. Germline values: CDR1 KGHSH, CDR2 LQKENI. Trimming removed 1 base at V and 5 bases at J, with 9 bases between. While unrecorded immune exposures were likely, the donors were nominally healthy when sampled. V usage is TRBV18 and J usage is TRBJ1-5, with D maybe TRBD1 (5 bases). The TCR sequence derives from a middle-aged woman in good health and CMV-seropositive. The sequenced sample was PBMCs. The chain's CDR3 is CASSPRGDYQPQHF. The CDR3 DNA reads TGTGCCAGCTCACCACGGGGGGACTATCAGCCCCAGCATTTT.